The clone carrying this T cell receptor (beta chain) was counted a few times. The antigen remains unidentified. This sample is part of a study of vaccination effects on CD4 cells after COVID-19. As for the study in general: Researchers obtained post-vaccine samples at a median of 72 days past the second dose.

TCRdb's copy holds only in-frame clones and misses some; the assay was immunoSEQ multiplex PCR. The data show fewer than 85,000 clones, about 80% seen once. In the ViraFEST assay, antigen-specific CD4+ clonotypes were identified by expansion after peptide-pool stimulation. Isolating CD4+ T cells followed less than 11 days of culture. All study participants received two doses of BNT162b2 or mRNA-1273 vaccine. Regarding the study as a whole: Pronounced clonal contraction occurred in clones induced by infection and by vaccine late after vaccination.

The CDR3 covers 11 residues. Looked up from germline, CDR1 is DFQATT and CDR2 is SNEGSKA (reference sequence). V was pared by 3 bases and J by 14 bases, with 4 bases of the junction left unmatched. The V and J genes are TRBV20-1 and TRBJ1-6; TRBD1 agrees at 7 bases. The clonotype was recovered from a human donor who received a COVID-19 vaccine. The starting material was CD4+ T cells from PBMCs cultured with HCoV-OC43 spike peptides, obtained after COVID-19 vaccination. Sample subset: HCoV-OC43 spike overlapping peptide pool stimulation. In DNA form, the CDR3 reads TGCAGTGCTAGGACAGGGTTTACCCTCCACTTT. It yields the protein CSARTGFTLHF.